The next 32 T cell receptor beta chains were all read from a single sample in a study of metastatic and nonmetastatic thyroid tumors. Using MiXCR, TCRdb re-called clones from the PCR reads. The sample includes about 49,000 clones, approximately 22% of them seen just once. Each patient went into thyroid surgery without having received any treatment. Sequencing input: blood. These receptors all stem from a female donor with papillary thyroid cancer or a benign thyroid nodule (not recorded which). Some clones in this sample may be carry-over from other donors' samples.

The table lists this clone with many counts. The chain employs TRBV6-1 and TRBJ2-7; D is perhaps TRBD1 (6 bases). The CDR3 is 14 residues long. The ends were cut back, 5 bases at V and 3 bases at J, with 14 bases in the middle. Germline V CDR1 and CDR2: MNHNS, SASEGT. The CDR3 here is CASSSYGQNYEQYF. The CDR3 nucleotides are TGTGCCAGCAGTTCGTATGGACAGAACTACGAGCAGTACTTC.

A word on this clone: Given a much more abundant clone one base away, this may be a read error. This rearrangement joins TRBV6-4 to TRBJ1-5; D is possibly TRBD1 (6 bases). Per the germline V gene, CDR1 is MRHNA and CDR2 is SNTAGT. Trimming took off 10 bases at V and 1 base at J, with 17 bases between the two ends. The CDR3 has 15 amino acids. CDR3 in DNA: TGTGCCATGATCCAAACAGGGAGGAGCAATCAGCCCCAGCATTTT. This sequence encodes CAMIQTGRSNQPQHF.

This clone was seen repeatedly, ten times or more. This chain uses TRBV19 with TRBJ2-4; D is ambiguous. V lost 2 bases, J lost 2 bases, and 10 bases lay in between. Germline CDR1 and CDR2: LNHDA and SQIVND (reference sequence). The CDR3 runs 15 residues. The CDR3 DNA is TGTGCCAGTAGTATATGCTTAGGGACCAAAAACATTCAGTACTTC. It specifies CASSICLGTKNIQYF.

Many counts were recorded for this clone. The chain has TRBV18 and TRBJ2-5, with 7 bases lining up with TRBD2. CDR1 KGHSH and CDR2 LQKENI come from the germline V gene. The CDR3 is 14 residues long. The V segment lost 6 bases and the J segment 1 base; nucleotides outside the gene matches: 5. CDR3 in DNA: TGTGCCAGCTCTCCGGCGGGAGTCCAAGAGACCCAGTACTTC. Protein sequence: CASSPAGVQETQYF.

Turning to this clone: This could be a read error, since a much larger clone is one nucleotide away. The sample contains more than one DNA sequence encoding this CDR3. The chain joins TRBV28 to TRBJ1-5; no definite D call. Germline CDR1 and CDR2: MDHEN and SYDVKM. With 5 bases removed from V and 5 bases from J, the gap between germline ends came to 19 bases. This CDR3 region has 16 residues. In DNA, the CDR3 is TGTGCCAGCAGTCCGATCGATGGTCTGATTGATCAGCCCCAGCATTTT. This gives the protein CASSPIDGLIDQPQHF. The full variable domain, in which reference TRBV28 and TRBJ1-5 provide the parts outside the CDR3, is DVKVTQSSRYLVKRTGEKVFLECVQDMDHENMFWYRQDPGLGLRLIYFSYDVKMKEKGDIPEGYSVSREKKERFSLILESASTNQTSMYLCASSPIDGLIDQPQHFGDGTRLSIL.

This clone has at least ten counts. The chain has TRBV7-6 and TRBJ2-7; D unresolved. Per germline, CDR1 SGHVS and CDR2 FNYEAQ. The V gene lost 2 bases and the J gene lost 0 bases, with 14 bases spanning the gap. The CDR3 covers 16 residues. CDR3 in amino acids: CASSLPGGASSYEQYF. The CDR3 coding sequence is TGTGCCAGCAGCTTACCTGGCGGAGCTAGCTCCTACGAGCAGTACTTC. The full variable domain, rest sourced from reference TRBV7-6 and TRBJ2-7, is GAGVSQSPRYKVTKRGQDVALRCDPISGHVSLYWYRQALGQGPEFLTYFNYEAQQDKSGLPNDRFSAERPEGSISTLTIQRTEQRDSAMYRCASSLPGGASSYEQYFGPGTRLTVT.

This clone was detected a few times. This may arise from a read error, as a much more abundant clone is one base away. This rearrangement joins TRBV11-1 to TRBJ2-3; 9 positions agree with TRBD2. This CDR3 has 16 amino acids. Germline V gene sequence: CDR1 SGHAT, CDR2 FQDESV (reference sequence). For the CDR3, the DNA is TGTGTCAGCAGCTTAGGCGGCGGGAGGGCCGGAGATACGCAGTATTTT. This translates into CVSSLGGGRAGDTQYF.

This clone appeared a few times. The V call is TRBV11-2, the J call TRBJ2-1; 10 nucleotides align to TRBD2. This CDR3 region has 15 residues. J was trimmed by 9 bases and V by 1 base; bases with no gene match: 6. CDR1 SGHAT and CDR2 FQNNGV come from the germline V gene. This CDR3 is CASSLGLASGSEQFF. The CDR3 coding sequence is TGTGCCAGCAGCTTAGGTTTGGCTAGCGGGAGTGAGCAGTTCTTC. The full variable domain, in which reference TRBV11-2 and TRBJ2-1 provide the parts outside the CDR3, is EAGVAQSPRYKIIEKRQSVAFWCNPISGHATLYWYQQILGQGPKLLIQFQNNGVVDDSQLPKDRFSAERLKGVDSTLKIQPAKLEDSAVYLCASSLGLASGSEQFFGPGTRLTVL.

This clone has at least ten counts. The chain recombines TRBV19 with TRBJ2-3, with D uncertain. Trimming stripped 6 bases from V and 2 bases from J, with 15 bases between. The CDR3 runs 15 residues. Germline V gene sequence: CDR1 LNHDA, CDR2 SQIVND (reference sequence). The CDR3 nucleotides are TGTGCCAGTAGCCCGCGAGGCCCCACCACAGATACGCAGTATTTT. It is translated as CASSPRGPTTDTQYF. Full variable domain (outside the CDR3, taken from reference TRBV19 and TRBJ2-3): DGGITQSPKYLFRKEGQNVTLSCEQNLNHDAMYWYRQDPGQGLRLIYYSQIVNDFQKGDIAEGYSVSREKKESFPLTVTSAQKNPTAFYLCASSPRGPTTDTQYFGPGTRLTVL.

This clone was recorded at least ten times. CDR3 DNA: TGTGCCAGCAGCCAGATCTACGAGCAGTACTTC. It codes for CASSQIYEQYF. The V and J genes are TRBV3-1 and TRBJ2-7; D gene uncertain. The germline CDR1 and CDR2 sequences are LGHDT and YNNKEL (reference sequence). The CDR3 is made up of 11 amino acids. V lost 3 bases and J lost 3, with 3 bases in between.

At least ten counts were recorded for this clone. The CDR3 nucleotides are TGCGCCAGCATTAATAGCGGGAGTGATAATGAGCAGTTCTTC. Protein product: CASINSGSDNEQFF. The chain carries TRBV10-2 and TRBJ2-1; 9 bases fit TRBD2. Losses at the gene ends were 7 bases for V and 7 bases for J; bases not matched to a gene: 8. Germline V gene data show CDR1 as WSHSY and CDR2 as SAAADI. The CDR3 loop spans 14 amino acids.

Note on this clone: A much larger clone differs from this one at a single base, so this may be a read error. The sample holds other DNA sequences that translate to the same CDR3. CDR3 bases: TGTGCCAGCGACCGGGAGGTTGGCTTTAACACTGAAGCTTTCTTT. Residues: CASDREVGFNTEAFF. V usage is TRBV7-9 and J usage is TRBJ1-1; no clear D gene. With 8 bases removed from V and 2 bases from J, the gap between germline ends came to 18 bases. CDR3 size: 15 residues. Germline V CDR1 and CDR2: SEHNR, FQNEAQ (reference sequence). Filled out from reference TRBV7-9 and TRBJ1-1, the complete variable domain reads DTGVSQNPRHKITKRGQNVTFRCDPISEHNRLYWYRQTLGQGPEFLTYFQNEAQLEKSRLLSDRFSAERPKGSFSTLEIQRTEQGDSAMYLCASDREVGFNTEAFFGQGTRLTVV.

This clone was seen ten or more times. The chain links TRBV4-2 to TRBJ2-2; D ambiguous. Germline V gives CDR1 LGHNA, CDR2 YNFKEQ. The V end lost 2 bases, the J end lost 2 bases, and 0 bases lay between the germline ends. This CDR3 has 12 residues. The CDR3 protein is CASSQNTGELFF. The CDR3 region has the DNA TGTGCCAGCAGCCAAAACACCGGGGAGCTGTTTTTT.

This clone was observed many times. J is TRBJ1-4 and V is TRBV19; no firm D call. Germline V gives CDR1 LNHDA, CDR2 SQIVND (reference sequence). V was clipped by 1 base and J by 10 bases, with 13 bases between them. This CDR3 region has 14 residues. CDR3 sequence (DNA): TGTGCCAGTAGTATAGGTGGCCGAGACCGAAAACTGTTTTTT. The encoded protein is CASSIGGRDRKLFF.

This clone was counted a few times. Possible read error: a much larger clone is one base away. The chain has TRBV15 and TRBJ2-3, with 8 bases matching TRBD2. Germline CDR1 LNHNV, CDR2 YYDKDF (reference sequence). The junction had 15 bases not matched to a gene; V was cut back by 7 bases and J by 6 bases. CDR3 length: 16 residues. The CDR3 reads CATIGILAEERDTQYF. In DNA, the CDR3 is TGTGCCACCATCGGAATACTAGCGGAAGAAAGGGATACGCAGTATTTT.

This clone was seen repeatedly, ten times or more. The chain carries TRBV18 and TRBJ2-5; D not certain. This CDR3 region has 14 residues. Looked up from germline, CDR1 is KGHSH and CDR2 is LQKENI. Trimming pared 3 bases from V and 5 bases from J, leaving 13 bases between. The CDR3: CASSPSGSKETQYF. The CDR3 nucleotides read TGTGCCAGCTCACCGTCGGGCAGTAAGGAGACCCAGTACTTC.

This clone was observed at least ten times. The chain recombines TRBV19 with TRBJ2-1; a weak D match, TRBD1 (7 bases). Germline lookup yields CDR1 LNHDA and CDR2 SQIVND (reference sequence). The CDR3 totals 16 residues. V was pared by 4 bases and J by 3 bases, with 16 bases between. In nucleotides, the CDR3 is TGTGCCAGTAGTAACGACAGGGAGGTATACTACAATGAGCAGTTCTTC. It codes for CASSNDREVYYNEQFF.

There are many counts of this clone. V is TRBV9 and J is TRBJ1-3; D is ambiguous. Trimming cost V 3 bases and J 1 base, with 5 bases left between them. The CDR3 extends over 13 amino acids. From germline, CDR1 is SGDLS and CDR2 YYNGEE. DNA for the CDR3: TGTGCCAGCAGCGAGCAGTCTGGAAACACCATATATTTT. This sequence encodes CASSEQSGNTIYF.

This clone was recorded at least ten times. This chain joins TRBV6-1 and TRBJ2-1, with 8 bases that match TRBD2. The germline V gene encodes CDR1 MNHNS and CDR2 SASEGT. The trim removed 6 bases at V and 5 bases at J, leaving 12 bases unmatched. The CDR3 totals 16 residues. For the CDR3, the DNA is TGTGCCAGCAGCTCCGAACTAGCGGACCTGAACAATGAGCAGTTCTTC. It codes for CASSSELADLNNEQFF.

Turning to this clone: This may be a read error, as it is one base from a much larger clone. The chain combines TRBV2 with TRBJ1-5; tentatively, D is TRBD1 (6 bases). The CDR3 has 14 residues. The germline gives CDR1 SNHLY, CDR2 FYNNEI. The V end lost 6 bases, the J end lost 8 bases, and 17 bases lay between the germline ends. CDR3: CASRASGVEKPQHF. Here the CDR3 DNA reads TGTGCCAGCAGAGCCTCAGGGGTTGAAAAGCCCCAGCATTTT.

This clone was counted ten times or more. The rearrangement links TRBV28 to TRBJ2-7, with a tentative D call TRBD1 (6 bases). V shed 2 bases and J shed 2 bases, with 10 bases lying between them. Per germline, CDR1 MDHEN and CDR2 SYDVKM. The CDR3 is 14 residues long. The CDR3 region has the DNA TGTGCCAGCAGTTTAATCGGGACAACCTACGAGCAGTACTTC. As protein: CASSLIGTTYEQYF.

Concerning this clone itself: This clone may be a read error of a much larger clone one base away. The gene calls are TRBV29-1 and TRBJ2-7, with D tentatively TRBD2 (6 bases). V was shortened by 5 bases and J by 5 bases, with 13 bases between the two germline ends. This CDR3 comprises 12 residues. CDR1 and CDR2 (germline): SQVTM, ANQGSEA. The CDR3 region is CSVLAWPHEQYF. The CDR3 nucleotides are TGCAGCGTTCTAGCGTGGCCCCACGAGCAGTACTTC.

The V and J genes are TRBV20-1 and TRBJ2-3, with 7 bases fitting TRBD2. Germline values: CDR1 DFQATT, CDR2 SNEGSKA (reference sequence). V lost 5 bases, J lost 4 bases, and 15 bases stayed unmatched. The CDR3 contains 16 residues. The CDR3: CSASPSGVGVSDTQYF. The DNA for the CDR3 is TGCAGTGCTTCACCTAGCGGAGTGGGGGTCTCAGATACGCAGTATTTT.

The V and J genes are TRBV4-1 and TRBJ2-1; 15 nucleotides match TRBD2. This CDR3 has 18 amino acids. Germline V gene sequence: CDR1 MGHRA, CDR2 YSYEKL. With V trimmed by 3 bases and J by 6 bases, 9 bases remained unmatched. The CDR3 reads CASSHLRMGLAGGNEQFF. The CDR3 DNA sequence: TGCGCCAGCAGCCACCTCAGAATGGGACTAGCGGGAGGCAATGAGCAGTTCTTC.

This clone was observed many times. This sequence joins TRBV11-1 and TRBJ2-2, with D perhaps matching TRBD2 (6 bases). The germline V gene has CDR1 SGHAT and CDR2 FQDESV (reference sequence). Trimming took off 4 bases at V and 4 bases at J, with 22 bases between the two ends. This CDR3 spans 18 amino acids. The CDR3 sequence: CASSSPPGGFGSTGELFF. The CDR3 region has the DNA TGTGCCAGCAGCTCCCCCCCTGGGGGATTCGGGAGCACCGGGGAGCTGTTTTTT.

This clone was recorded many times. The V and J genes are TRBV5-4 and TRBJ2-3; tentative D call: TRBD2 (6 bases). This CDR3 spans 17 amino acids. V lost 3 bases and J lost 0, with 17 bases in between. Germline lookup yields CDR1 SGHNT and CDR2 YYREEE (reference sequence). For the CDR3, the DNA is TGTGCCAGCAGCTATGGGGGGTCCATCTCTAGCACAGATACGCAGTATTTT. It is translated as CASSYGGSISSTDTQYF. Using reference TRBV5-4 and TRBJ2-3 for the parts outside the CDR3, the full variable domain is ETGVTQSPTHLIKTRGQQVTLRCSSQSGHNTVSWYQQALGQGPQFIFQYYREEENGRGNFPPRFSGLQFPNYSSELNVNALELDDSALYLCASSYGGSISSTDTQYFGPGTRLTVL.

This clone was detected many times. This could be a read error, since a much larger clone is one nucleotide away. This specimen includes other DNA sequences encoding the same CDR3. The CDR3 DNA sequence: TGCAGTGCTAGAGTTTGGACTAGCGGGGGACCCTCCTACAATGAGCAGTTCTTC. It is translated as CSARVWTSGGPSYNEQFF. This rearrangement joins TRBV20-1 to TRBJ2-1; TRBD2 agrees at 13 bases. This CDR3 comprises 18 residues. The V segment lost 1 base and the J segment 0 bases; nucleotides outside the gene matches: 6. Germline CDR1 reads DFQATT; CDR2 reads SNEGSKA (reference sequence).

A remark on this clone: The CDR3 does not close with the conserved phenylalanine or tryptophan, likely indicating a read error. The V gene is TRBV18, the J gene TRBJ2-3; TRBD1 is a possible D gene (5 bases). V lost 1 base to trimming and J lost 6 bases, with 11 bases between them. CDR1 is KGHSH, CDR2 LQKENI, per germline. This CDR3 has 14 residues. CDR3 protein: CASSPRQDTDTQYV. The CDR3 DNA sequence: TGTGCCAGCTCACCACGGCAGGACACTGATACGCAGTATGTT.

This clone was counted ten times or more. Distinct nucleotide sequences in the sample also encode this CDR3. V usage is TRBV12-3 or TRBV12-4 and J usage is TRBJ1-2; tentatively, D is TRBD1 (5 bases). Trimming took off 6 bases at V and 6 bases at J, with 17 bases between the two ends. There are 14 residues in the CDR3. CDR3 protein: CASSAGPRKNGYTF. The CDR3 DNA reads TGTGCCAGCAGCGCGGGACCGCGGAAAAATGGCTACACCTTC.

This clone came up many times. This sequence joins TRBV5-4 and TRBJ2-1; tentatively, D is TRBD2 (5 bases). Trimming cost V 4 bases and J 8 bases, with 10 bases left between them. The CDR3 loop spans 12 amino acids. Germline CDR1 is SGHNT and CDR2 is YYREEE (reference sequence). DNA of the CDR3: TGTGCCAGCAGCGTCGAGAGGGATGAGCAGTTCTTC. This gives the protein CASSVERDEQFF.

The sample holds many counts of this clone. This chain links TRBV6-1 with TRBJ2-2, with D unclear. The V end lost 8 bases, the J end lost 6 bases, and 4 bases lay between the germline ends. The CDR3 length is 10 residues. Germline V gene sequence: CDR1 MNHNS, CDR2 SASEGT. CDR3: CASEAGELFF. The CDR3 bases are TGTGCCAGCGAAGCCGGGGAGCTGTTTTTT.

This clone was recorded many times. The chain has TRBV28 and TRBJ1-4; D gene unclear. V was shortened by 8 bases and J by 8 bases, with 18 bases between the two germline ends. Per the germline V gene, CDR1 is MDHEN and CDR2 is SYDVKM. The CDR3 extends over 14 amino acids. The CDR3 DNA reads as TGTGCCAGCTTCGAGGGCAGGCGCCCAGAAAAACTGTTTTTT. This translates into CASFEGRRPEKLFF.